Below, 24 T cell receptor beta chains from the same sample are listed, as sequenced in a study of T cell clonotyping in hematopoietic cell transplantation. Sequencing used immunoSEQ multiplex PCR; TCRdb keeps in-frame clones, though not all of them. The table lists tens of thousands of clones, 80% to 90% of them singletons, with 5.9% in the top ten. The time point is: recipient sample about 28 days before transplant, after cytoreduction. The material sequenced was peripheral blood mononuclear cells, taken before stem cell transplant. These receptors were taken from a man aged 55 to 69 with biphenotypic leukemia. Some clones in this sample may be carry-over from other donors' samples.

This chain links TRBV5-6 with TRBJ2-5, with 7 bases aligning to TRBD1. This CDR3 contains 16 residues. CDR1 and CDR2 from the germline V gene are SGHDT and YYEEEE. J was trimmed by 2 bases and V by 2 bases; bases with no gene match: 9. CDR3: CASSFYQGDIQETQYF. Here the CDR3 DNA reads TGTGCCAGCAGCTTCTATCAGGGGGACATTCAAGAGACCCAGTACTTC.

The rearrangement joins TRBV5-4 to TRBJ2-5; D unclear. This CDR3 region has 12 residues. Looked up from germline, CDR1 is SGHNT and CDR2 is YYREEE (reference sequence). Trimming took 1 base from V and 4 from J, leaving 5 bases between them. The CDR3 loop is CASSLPGETQYF. The CDR3 bases are TGTGCCAGCAGCTTGCCTGGAGAGACCCAGTACTTC.

The chain links TRBV7-9 to TRBJ1-1; 8 nucleotides align to TRBD1. The trim removed 4 bases at V and 5 bases at J, leaving 9 bases unmatched. This CDR3 is built from 15 residues. Germline CDR1 SEHNR, CDR2 FQNEAQ (reference sequence). The CDR3 region has the DNA TGTGCCAGCAGCTCCCAGGAACAGGGGGAAACTGAAGCTTTCTTT. Its translation is CASSSQEQGETEAFF. The whole variable domain, remainder taken from reference TRBV7-9 and TRBJ1-1, is DTGVSQNPRHKITKRGQNVTFRCDPISEHNRLYWYRQTLGQGPEFLTYFQNEAQLEKSRLLSDRFSAERPKGSFSTLEIQRTEQGDSAMYLCASSSQEQGETEAFFGQGTRLTVV.

The rearrangement uses TRBV5-1 and TRBJ1-4, with TRBD1 identical over 7 bases. CDR1 is SGHRS and CDR2 is YFSETQ in the germline V gene. After removal of 4 bases from V and 3 bases from J, the junction contained 6 bases not matched to a gene. There are 15 residues in the CDR3. The CDR3 spells CASSPDRDANEKLFF. DNA for the CDR3: TGCGCCAGCAGCCCAGACAGGGATGCTAATGAAAAACTGTTTTTT.

CDR3 nucleotides: TGCGCCAGCAGCCGACGGGAACAGGAGGGCTATGGCTACACCTTC. Amino acids: CASSRREQEGYGYTF. The rearrangement joins TRBV5-1 to TRBJ1-2, with a possible D match to TRBD1 (5 bases). CDR1 is SGHRS and CDR2 is YFSETQ in the germline V gene. The ends were cut back, 4 bases at V and 4 bases at J, with 17 bases in the middle. The CDR3 loop spans 15 amino acids.

This clone was detected once. V gene TRBV13 combines with J gene TRBJ2-7; 8 bases line up with TRBD2. Germline lookup yields CDR1 PRHDT and CDR2 FYEKMQ (reference sequence). The CDR3 is 16 residues long. Trimming at V came to 0 bases and at J to 4 bases, leaving 8 bases not matched to a gene. CDR3 region: CASSLGGLAPGYEQYF. The CDR3 DNA reads TGTGCCAGCAGCTTAGGCGGACTAGCTCCCGGTTACGAGCAGTACTTC.

The chain has TRBV7-2 and TRBJ2-7, with D perhaps TRBD2 (6 bases). CDR1 and CDR2 (germline): SGHTA, FQGNSA. This CDR3 spans 13 amino acids. Trimming removed 6 bases at V and 0 bases at J, with 9 bases between. This CDR3 is CASSRGYSYEQYF. CDR3 sequence (DNA): TGTGCCAGCAGTCGGGGGTACTCCTACGAGCAGTACTTC.

This chain uses TRBV4-2 with TRBJ1-2; D not resolved. Germline V CDR1 and CDR2: LGHNA, YNFKEQ. V lost 1 base and J lost 2, with 2 bases in between. This CDR3 contains 12 residues. CDR3 DNA sequence: TGTGCCAGCAGCCAAGTCAACTATGGCTACACCTTC. It codes for CASSQVNYGYTF.

The CDR3 is CASSPDPSPWSYTF. In DNA, the CDR3 is TGTGCCAGCAGCCCAGACCCCTCTCCTTGGAGCTACACCTTC. This chain joins TRBV7-6 and TRBJ1-2; D gene uncertain. Trimming stripped 5 bases from V and 9 bases from J, with 19 bases between. In germline, CDR1 is SGHVS, CDR2 FNYEAQ. This CDR3 has 14 residues. The variable domain in full, completed from reference TRBV7-6 and TRBJ1-2, reads GAGVSQSPRYKVTKRGQDVALRCDPISGHVSLYWYRQALGQGPEFLTYFNYEAQQDKSGLPNDRFSAERPEGSISTLTIQRTEQRDSAMYRCASSPDPSPWSYTFGSGTRLTVV.

Only one count was recorded for this clone. The V and J genes are TRBV11-3 and TRBJ2-7; no firm D call. The ends were cut back, 5 bases at V and 5 bases at J, with 10 bases in the middle. The CDR3 totals 12 residues. The V gene's germline CDR1 is SGHNT and CDR2 YENEEA. As DNA, the CDR3 is TGTGCCAGCAGCCTCCGGTTACACGAGCAGTACTTC. It codes for CASSLRLHEQYF.

The V gene is TRBV4-1, the J gene TRBJ1-1; no clear D gene. V dropped 4 bases and J dropped 6 bases, with 15 bases sitting between them. Germline loops: CDR1 MGHRA, CDR2 YSYEKL. The CDR3 extends over 14 amino acids. In DNA form, the CDR3 reads TGCGCCAGCAGCCCCCGGACCAGCCGCTCTGAAGCTTTCTTT. Its translation: CASSPRTSRSEAFF.

This sequence joins TRBV5-4 and TRBJ2-7; 9 bases map to TRBD2. The CDR3 consists of 15 residues. Germline CDR1 is SGHNT and CDR2 is YYREEE (reference sequence). After removal of 0 bases from V and 3 bases from J, the junction contained 4 bases not matched to a gene. The CDR3 is CASSLGGSGSYEQYF. CDR3 nucleotide sequence: TGTGCCAGCAGCTTGGGGGGTAGCGGGAGCTACGAGCAGTACTTC.

V gene TRBV5-6 combines with J gene TRBJ1-1; D is perhaps TRBD1 (5 bases). Germline assignment: CDR1 SGHDT and CDR2 YYEEEE. V gave up 1 base and J gave up 3 bases, with 16 bases separating them. CDR3 length: 16 amino acids. CDR3 residues: CASSLPLSQGHTEAFF. The CDR3 DNA is TGTGCCAGCAGCTTGCCCCTATCTCAGGGTCACACTGAAGCTTTCTTT.

CDR3 DNA: TGTGCCAGCTCTAAGGGGTCCTACGAGCAGTACTTC. Encoded protein: CASSKGSYEQYF. V is TRBV6-5 and J is TRBJ2-7, with a tentative D call TRBD1 (5 bases). Per the germline V gene, CDR1 is MNHEY and CDR2 is SVGAGI. CDR3 size: 12 residues. V shed 8 bases and J shed 1 base, with 9 bases lying between them.

This clone was recorded only once. The J gene is TRBJ1-1, the V gene TRBV28, with 7 positions matching TRBD1. The germline gives CDR1 MDHEN, CDR2 SYDVKM. V gave up 3 bases and J gave up 2 bases; unmatched junction bases: 3. This CDR3 comprises 14 residues. The chain's CDR3 is CASSLDRINTEAFF. The CDR3 DNA follows: TGTGCCAGCAGTTTGGACAGGATAAACACTGAAGCTTTCTTT.

This clone appeared once. A read error may produce the germline difference seen at one junction end. The J gene is TRBJ2-7, the V gene TRBV7-7; D may be TRBD2 (6 bases). The CDR3 runs 13 residues. CDR1 SSHAT and CDR2 FNYEAQ come from the germline V gene (reference sequence). Written as DNA, the CDR3 is TGTGCTAGCAGCTCTACGGGAGCGGTCGAGCAGTACTTC. Its protein product is CASSSTGAVEQYF.

Written as DNA, the CDR3 is TGTGCCAGCAGTGCCTACAGGGGGCGTTTGGACAATGAGCAGTTCTTC. Translation: CASSAYRGRLDNEQFF. J is TRBJ2-1 and V is TRBV2, with 9 bases aligning to TRBD1. Trimming at V came to 4 bases and at J to 5 bases, leaving 9 bases not matched to a gene. The CDR3 is 16 amino acids. In germline, CDR1 is SNHLY, CDR2 FYNNEI.

This clone showed up just once. This chain links TRBV5-8 with TRBJ1-5, with 7 positions matching TRBD1. The J segment lost 1 base and the V segment lost 0 bases, leaving 1 base of the junction unmatched. Germline V gives CDR1 SGHTS, CDR2 YDEGEE. The length of the CDR3 is 15 residues. DNA for the CDR3: TGTGCCAGCAGCTTGGGACAGGGCAGCAATCAGCCCCAGCATTTT. Translation gives CASSLGQGSNQPQHF. Full variable domain (rest looked up from reference TRBV5-8 and TRBJ1-5): EAGVTQSPTHLIKTRGQQATLRCSPISGHTSVYWYQQALGLGLQFLLWYDEGEERNRGNFPPRFSGRQFPNYSSELNVNALELEDSALYLCASSLGQGSNQPQHFGDGTRLSIL.

This clone is a singleton in its sample. The rearrangement uses TRBV7-2 and TRBJ1-3; a weak D match, TRBD1 (5 bases). This CDR3 contains 16 residues. Germline loops: CDR1 SGHTA, CDR2 FQGNSA. Trimming stripped 0 bases from V and 4 bases from J, with 13 bases between. In DNA form, the CDR3 reads TGTGCCAGCAGCTTAGCTCCCGGGACCTTCGGAAACACCATATATTTT. Protein product: CASSLAPGTFGNTIYF.

The chain is built from TRBV28 and TRBJ2-7, with 8 bases matching TRBD2. Germline lookup yields CDR1 MDHEN and CDR2 SYDVKM. The CDR3 consists of 15 residues. After removal of 10 bases from V and 5 bases from J, the junction contained 16 bases not matched to a gene. CDR3 protein: CAIIPHSGIYDEQYF. DNA for the CDR3: TGTGCCATCATACCCCATAGCGGGATATATGACGAGCAGTACTTC.

The genes are TRBV29-1 and TRBJ1-2; TRBD1 matches 7 bases. Germline values: CDR1 SQVTM, CDR2 ANQGSEA. The CDR3 covers 12 residues. V lost 5 bases and J lost 6; bases outside the gene matches: 6. CDR3 protein: CSVLTGEDGYTF. The CDR3 nucleotides are TGCAGCGTTCTTACAGGGGAAGATGGCTACACCTTC.

The J gene is TRBJ2-1, the V gene TRBV25-1, with D tentatively TRBD1 or TRBD2 (5 bases each). This CDR3 is 14 amino acids long. With 1 base removed from V and 10 bases from J, the gap between germline ends came to 14 bases. CDR1 and CDR2 (germline): MGHDK, SYGVNS. CDR3 DNA: TGTGCCAGCAGTGAATCAGGGACCGCTCAAGAGCAGTTCTTC. Protein: CASSESGTAQEQFF. Full variable domain (missing parts from reference TRBV25-1 and TRBJ2-1): EADIYQTPRYLVIGTGKKITLECSQTMGHDKMYWYQQDPGMELHLIHYSYGVNSTEKGDLSSESTVSRIRTEHFPLTLESARPSHTSQYLCASSESGTAQEQFFGPGTRLTVL.

The chain combines TRBV28 with TRBJ1-1; tentatively, D is TRBD1 (5 bases). V lost 5 bases to trimming and J lost 2 bases, with 6 bases between them. CDR1 and CDR2 from the germline V gene are MDHEN and SYDVKM. This CDR3 comprises 12 residues. This CDR3 is CASSQGNTEAFF. DNA for the CDR3: TGTGCCAGCAGTCAGGGCAACACTGAAGCTTTCTTT.

This chain uses TRBV9 with TRBJ1-1; 7 nucleotides agree with TRBD1. CDR1 is SGDLS, CDR2 YYNGEE, per germline. This CDR3 region has 14 residues. The J segment lost 4 bases and the V segment lost 4 bases, leaving 7 bases of the junction unmatched. This chain's CDR3 is CASSTRQGSTEAFF. DNA for the CDR3: TGTGCCAGCAGCACGCGACAGGGTAGCACTGAAGCTTTCTTT. Supplemented by reference TRBV9 and TRBJ1-1, the full variable domain reads DSGVTQTPKHLITATGQRVTLRCSPRSGDLSVYWYQQSLDQGLQFLIQYYNGEERAKGNILERFSAQQFPDLHSELNLSSLELGDSALYFCASSTRQGSTEAFFGQGTRLTVV.